Sequencing of this T cell receptor beta chain was carried out in a study of response to subunit inactivated influenza vaccine. The sample holds a few counts of this clonotype. Trimming stripped 6 bases from V and 4 bases from J, with 13 bases between. The CDR3 has 14 residues. Each CDR3 protein gets one entry after TCRdb re-called the RT-PCR reads with MiXCR. There are roughly 570,000 distinct CDR3 sequences in the sample; roughly 13% occur only once, and less than 15% lies in the top ten. The clonotype originates from a man aged 45-60 years who received an inactivated influenza vaccine. Material: PBMCs from blood, obtained roughly 47 days after vaccination. The chain carries TRBV12-3 or TRBV12-4 and TRBJ2-1, with D perhaps TRBD1 or TRBD2 (5 bases each). The CDR3, as DNA: TGTGCCAGCAGGGATGGGGGTGGATACAATGAGCAGTTCTTC. This codes for CASRDGGGYNEQFF.